What follows are 23 T cell receptor beta chains derived from one specimen sequenced in a study of cytomegalovirus exposure and HLA in healthy donors. PCR amplification relied on 60 Vbeta primers (plus 13 Jbeta primers). Profiled with immunoSEQ multiplex PCR; TCRdb holds only in-frame clones, not every one. The sample data list 40,000 to 50,000 clones. The source material was PBMCs. These receptors were taken from a woman aged 40 to 55 in good health and CMV-seronegative.

Concerning this clone: Its ends do not fully match the called genes, so a read error is possible. This sequence joins TRBV6-1 and TRBJ1-4; 9 nucleotides align to TRBD1. This CDR3 region has 10 residues. Per the germline V gene, CDR1 is MNHNS and CDR2 is SASEGT. Here the CDR3 DNA reads TGTGCCAGCGGAGGAGGGGACAGGGATTTT. Translation: CASGGGDRDF.

This sequence joins TRBV5-1 and TRBJ2-2; D is unclear. The CDR3 runs 14 residues. Trimming took 0 bases from V and 1 from J, leaving 4 bases between them. CDR1 and CDR2 from the germline V gene are SGHRS and YFSETQ. This CDR3 reads CASSLDRNTGELFF. CDR3 in DNA: TGCGCCAGCAGCTTGGACAGGAACACCGGGGAGCTGTTTTTT. Combining the CDR3 with reference TRBV5-1 and TRBJ2-2 gives the whole variable domain KAGVTQTPRYLIKTRGQQVTLSCSPISGHRSVSWYQQTPGQGLQFLFEYFSETQRNKGNFPGRFSGRQFSNSRSEMNVSTLELGDSALYLCASSLDRNTGELFFGEGSRLTVL.

The chain joins TRBV29-1 to TRBJ2-2, with 11 bases matching TRBD1. V trimming: 4 bases; J trimming: 5 bases; junction bases outside the gene matches: 6. This CDR3 is built from 15 residues. The germline V gene has CDR1 SQVTM and CDR2 ANQGSEA. CDR3 coding DNA: TGCAGCGTTGGCGTAGGGACAGGGGGAACCGGGGAGCTGTTTTTT. Its protein product is CSVGVGTGGTGELFF.

V is TRBV4-1 and J is TRBJ1-2; 10 nucleotides line up with TRBD1. The germline CDR1 and CDR2 sequences are MGHRA and YSYEKL. Trimming removed 1 base from V and 4 bases from J; junction bases left unmatched: 3. The CDR3 totals 15 residues. The CDR3 region is CASSQGTGGIYGYTF. In DNA form, the CDR3 reads TGCGCCAGCAGCCAAGGGACAGGGGGTATCTATGGCTACACCTTC.

The V call is TRBV5-1, the J call TRBJ1-2; D possibly corresponds to TRBD1 (6 bases). The CDR3 consists of 17 residues. The V gene lost 7 bases and the J gene lost 6 bases, with 28 bases spanning the gap. Germline V gives CDR1 SGHRS, CDR2 YFSETQ. CDR3 bases: TGCGCCAGCTCACGAACAAGAAACAGGGCGGTGACGGATGGCTACACCTTC. Residues: CASSRTRNRAVTDGYTF.

This chain's CDR3 is CASSSGGSSGRDRELFF. CDR3 DNA: TGCGCCAGCAGCTCCGGCGGTTCTAGCGGGAGAGACCGGGAGCTGTTTTTT. V is TRBV5-1 and J is TRBJ2-2, with 10 bases lining up with TRBD2. V lost 3 bases and J lost 9; bases outside the gene matches: 14. Germline CDR1 SGHRS, CDR2 YFSETQ. This CDR3 region has 17 residues.

This chain uses TRBV6-5 with TRBJ1-3; no clear D. Trimming removed 0 bases at V and 3 bases at J, with 9 bases between. This CDR3 comprises 15 residues. Looked up from germline, CDR1 is MNHEY and CDR2 is SVGAGI. The CDR3 nucleotides read TGTGCCAGCAGTTACTCTTCCTTATATGGAAACACCATATATTTT. Translated, it gives CASSYSSLYGNTIYF.

The gene calls are TRBV30 and TRBJ1-1, with no clear D. This CDR3 comprises 14 residues. Germline V gene sequence: CDR1 GTSNPN, CDR2 SVGIG (reference sequence). The V end was cut by 1 base, the J end by 6 bases, with 15 bases between. As DNA, the CDR3 is TGTGCCTGGAGTGACCGGAGATTTCCGGCTGAAGCTTTCTTT. Translated, it gives CAWSDRRFPAEAFF.

V usage is TRBV28 and J usage is TRBJ2-7, with D maybe TRBD1 (5 bases). Germline-derived CDR1 and CDR2 are MDHEN and SYDVKM. The V end lost 5 bases, the J end lost 0 bases, and 17 bases lay between the germline ends. The CDR3 totals 16 residues. CDR3 loop: CASSPAGSSSSYEQYF. In nucleotides, the CDR3 is TGTGCCAGCAGTCCCGCAGGGTCCAGTTCCTCCTACGAGCAGTACTTC. The whole variable domain, filled in from reference TRBV28 and TRBJ2-7, reads DVKVTQSSRYLVKRTGEKVFLECVQDMDHENMFWYRQDPGLGLRLIYFSYDVKMKEKGDIPEGYSVSREKKERFSLILESASTNQTSMYLCASSPAGSSSSYEQYFGPGTRLTVT.

The chain has TRBV19 and TRBJ1-4; 8 bases fit TRBD1. Germline values: CDR1 LNHDA, CDR2 SQIVND (reference sequence). This CDR3 has 19 amino acids. The V and J ends lost 0 bases and 3 bases, in that order; junction bases with no gene match: 12. CDR3 in amino acids: CASSIDLLKTGGANEKLFF. The CDR3 DNA is TGTGCCAGTAGTATAGATCTATTAAAAACAGGGGGTGCTAATGAAAAACTGTTTTTT. Filled out from reference TRBV19 and TRBJ1-4, the complete variable domain reads DGGITQSPKYLFRKEGQNVTLSCEQNLNHDAMYWYRQDPGQGLRLIYYSQIVNDFQKGDIAEGYSVSREKKESFPLTVTSAQKNPTAFYLCASSIDLLKTGGANEKLFFGSGTQLSVL.

V gene TRBV7-9 combines with J gene TRBJ1-2; maybe TRBD1 (5 bases). Germline CDR1 SEHNR, CDR2 FQNEAQ (reference sequence). This CDR3 has 16 amino acids. V lost 2 bases and J 5 bases, leaving 18 bases between the germline ends. CDR3 in amino acids: CASSLSQGAPLYGYTF. The CDR3 DNA reads TGTGCCAGCAGCTTAAGCCAGGGCGCCCCTCTTTATGGCTACACCTTC.

The rearrangement uses TRBV28 and TRBJ1-1, with 8 bases identical to TRBD1. V dropped 8 bases and J dropped 4; count of bases not matched to a gene: 9. Germline V gene sequence: CDR1 MDHEN, CDR2 SYDVKM. This CDR3 region has 14 residues. The CDR3 bases are TGTGCCAGCGTTGGGCAGGGGGCCTTCACTGAAGCTTTCTTT. Encoded protein: CASVGQGAFTEAFF.

The rearrangement joins TRBV5-1 to TRBJ2-2, with 12 bases lining up with TRBD2. The J segment lost 6 bases and the V segment lost 1 base, leaving 1 base of the junction unmatched. From germline, CDR1 is SGHRS and CDR2 YFSETQ. The CDR3 is 15 residues long. The CDR3 sequence is CASSLPSGRAGELFF. As DNA, the CDR3 is TGCGCCAGCAGCTTGCCTAGCGGGAGGGCCGGGGAGCTGTTTTTT.

This chain links TRBV11-2 with TRBJ2-7; 13 bases agree with TRBD2. The CDR3 sequence is 15 residues long. In germline, CDR1 is SGHAT, CDR2 FQNNGV. Trimming took 3 bases from V and 5 from J; bases not matched to a gene: 4. The CDR3 region is CASSFSGTSGDEQYF. As DNA, the CDR3 is TGTGCCAGCAGCTTCTCCGGGACTAGCGGGGACGAGCAGTACTTC.

The CDR3 DNA reads as TGTGCCAGCTCACCTCCTAGCGGGGGGGCGGGTGAGCAGTTCTTC. Encoded protein: CASSPPSGGAGEQFF. V and J are TRBV18 and TRBJ2-7; 12 bases align to TRBD2. The better agreement between TRBJ2-1 and the DNA end casts doubt on the J call. Germline V gene sequence: CDR1 KGHSH, CDR2 LQKENI. The CDR3 loop spans 15 amino acids.

The gene calls are TRBV5-1 and TRBJ2-5, with 13 bases lining up with TRBD2. CDR1 SGHRS and CDR2 YFSETQ come from the germline V gene. The CDR3 runs to 16 residues. Losses at the gene ends were 7 bases for V and 2 bases for J; bases not matched to a gene: 8. In DNA, the CDR3 is TGCGCCAGCGCCGCGGTGACTAGCGGGAGGCAAGAGACCCAGTACTTC. Encoded protein: CASAAVTSGRQETQYF. The full variable domain, rest sourced from reference TRBV5-1 and TRBJ2-5, is KAGVTQTPRYLIKTRGQQVTLSCSPISGHRSVSWYQQTPGQGLQFLFEYFSETQRNKGNFPGRFSGRQFSNSRSEMNVSTLELGDSALYLCASAAVTSGRQETQYFGPGTRLLVL.

J is TRBJ2-5 and V is TRBV7-9; 7 positions agree with TRBD2. The CDR3 has 12 residues. Germline V gene sequence: CDR1 SEHNR, CDR2 FQNEAQ (reference sequence). The V gene end was trimmed by 6 bases and the J gene end by 3 bases; junction bases not matched to a gene: 1. The CDR3, as DNA: TGTGCCAGCAGGGCGGGGGAAGAGACCCAGTACTTC. Amino acids: CASRAGEETQYF.

CDR3 DNA: TGTGCCAGTAGCAAAAGCGGGGAGCAGCCCCAGCATTTT. It codes for CASSKSGEQPQHF. This chain joins TRBV19 and TRBJ1-5; D not resolved. The V gene lost 6 bases and the J gene lost 7 bases, with 13 bases spanning the gap. The CDR3 extends over 13 amino acids. CDR1 is LNHDA and CDR2 is SQIVND in the germline V gene (reference sequence). Using reference TRBV19 and TRBJ1-5 for the parts outside the CDR3, the full variable domain is DGGITQSPKYLFRKEGQNVTLSCEQNLNHDAMYWYRQDPGQGLRLIYYSQIVNDFQKGDIAEGYSVSREKKESFPLTVTSAQKNPTAFYLCASSKSGEQPQHFGDGTRLSIL.

The chain couples TRBV9 to TRBJ1-4, with no clear D. The germline V gene encodes CDR1 SGDLS and CDR2 YYNGEE. This CDR3 comprises 13 residues. Trimming shortened V by 3 bases and J by 8 bases, and 11 bases separated the two germline ends. The CDR3 spells CASSEGGGEKLFF. As DNA, the CDR3 is TGTGCCAGCAGCGAGGGTGGAGGGGAAAAACTGTTTTTT.

V is TRBV4-3 and J is TRBJ1-3; weak D call: TRBD1 (6 bases). Germline V gene data show CDR1 as LGHNA and CDR2 as YSLEER. CDR3 length: 16 amino acids. Trimming took 3 bases from V and 0 from J, leaving 12 bases between them. The chain's CDR3 is CASSQTGPRSGNTIYF. The CDR3 bases are TGCGCCAGCAGCCAGACAGGTCCTCGCTCTGGAAACACCATATATTTT.

The genes are TRBV19 and TRBJ1-2, with 12 bases matching TRBD1. The CDR3 extends over 18 amino acids. Germline V CDR1 and CDR2: LNHDA, SQIVND (reference sequence). After removal of 0 bases from V and 3 bases from J, the junction contained 8 bases not matched to a gene. CDR3: CASSIDPPGTGGDYGYTF. CDR3 bases: TGTGCCAGTAGTATAGATCCCCCCGGGACAGGGGGCGACTATGGCTACACCTTC. Full variable domain (rest looked up from reference TRBV19 and TRBJ1-2): DGGITQSPKYLFRKEGQNVTLSCEQNLNHDAMYWYRQDPGQGLRLIYYSQIVNDFQKGDIAEGYSVSREKKESFPLTVTSAQKNPTAFYLCASSIDPPGTGGDYGYTFGSGTRLTVV.

J is TRBJ1-3 and V is TRBV15; D not certain. V was clipped by 1 base and J by 4 bases, with 20 bases between them. The germline CDR1 and CDR2 sequences are LNHNV and YYDKDF (reference sequence). CDR3 length: 18 amino acids. The CDR3 region has the DNA TGTGCCACCAGCAGAGGGATCATTTCGACATTGGTGGGAAACACCATATATTTT. Its translation: CATSRGIISTLVGNTIYF.

A remark on this clone: Because it lacks the conserved phenylalanine or tryptophan at the end, this CDR3 is likely a read error. It is unclear where the CDR3 begins or ends on the DNA, so no DNA is shown, and the CDR3 is as TCRdb lists it. The J gene is TRBJ1-2, the V gene TRBV21-1. TRBV21-1 constitutes a pseudogene. The CDR3 has 15 amino acids, counting both end residues. The CDR3 here is CASSKAGKGDYGYTV.